The entry that follows covers one T cell receptor (beta chain) sequence. Its antigen is as yet unknown. Germline V lookup: CDR1 LNHDA, CDR2 SQIVND (reference sequence). J lost 3 bases, V lost 4 bases, and 12 bases had no gene match. This CDR3 has 16 amino acids. Libraries were prepared by immunoSEQ multiplex PCR; TCRdb keeps only in-frame clonotypes and omits some of them. The table includes roughly 10,000 clones, about 27% detected once. The source of the sample is a study of sequential checkpoint blockade in melanoma. Turning to the study itself: Around 21 patients had matched tumor biopsies before treatment and at week 13 after nivolumab or ipilimumab alone. Study-wide results and limits: For nivolumab-first patients, baseline tumor clonality was associated with response.

As to treatment: randomized to nivolumab then ipilimumab (arm A) or the reverse (arm B). Sequencing was performed on tumor tissue (inferred from file names), taken from a patient given nivolumab and ipilimumab in sequence. The receptor was derived from a human donor with melanoma. The V gene is TRBV19, the J gene TRBJ2-7; 7 nucleotides line up with TRBD1. The CDR3 here is CASSTSEARGNYEQYF. The CDR3 bases are TGTGCCAGTAGTACCTCGGAGGCCAGGGGGAACTACGAGCAGTACTTC.